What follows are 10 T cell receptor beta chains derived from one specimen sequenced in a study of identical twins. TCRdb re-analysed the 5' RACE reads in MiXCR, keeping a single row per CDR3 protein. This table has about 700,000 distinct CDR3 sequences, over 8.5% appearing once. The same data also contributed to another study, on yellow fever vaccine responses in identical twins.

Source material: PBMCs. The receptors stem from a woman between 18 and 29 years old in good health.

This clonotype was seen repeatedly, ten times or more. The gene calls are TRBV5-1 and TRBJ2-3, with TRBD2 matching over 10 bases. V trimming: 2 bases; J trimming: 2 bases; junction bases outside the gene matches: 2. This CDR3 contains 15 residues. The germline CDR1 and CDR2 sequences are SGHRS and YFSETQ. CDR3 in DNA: TGCGCCAGCAGCTTAGGACTAGCGGACACAGATACGCAGTATTTT. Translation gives CASSLGLADTDTQYF.

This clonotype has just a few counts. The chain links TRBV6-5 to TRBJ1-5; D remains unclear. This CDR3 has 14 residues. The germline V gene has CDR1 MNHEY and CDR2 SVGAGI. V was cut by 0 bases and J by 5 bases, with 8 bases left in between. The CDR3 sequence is CASSYSGGHQPQHF. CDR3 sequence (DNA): TGTGCCAGCAGTTACTCGGGTGGCCATCAGCCCCAGCATTTT.

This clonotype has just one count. CDR3 amino acids: CASSGTSGGAGGANVLTF. CDR3 nucleotides: TGCGCCAGCAGCGGGACTAGCGGGGGGGCCGGTGGGGCCAACGTCCTGACTTTC. The gene calls are TRBV5-1 and TRBJ2-6, with 16 bases fitting TRBD2. The CDR3 sequence is 18 residues long. CDR1 and CDR2 (germline): SGHRS, YFSETQ. V was pared by 4 bases and J by 3 bases, with 4 bases of the junction left unmatched.

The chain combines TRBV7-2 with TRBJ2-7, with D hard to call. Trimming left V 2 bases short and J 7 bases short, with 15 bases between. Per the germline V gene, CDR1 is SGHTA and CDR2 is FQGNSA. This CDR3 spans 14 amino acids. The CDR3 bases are TGTGCCAGCAGCTTACCCCTCTGGACGAATGAGCAGTACTTC. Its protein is CASSLPLWTNEQYF.

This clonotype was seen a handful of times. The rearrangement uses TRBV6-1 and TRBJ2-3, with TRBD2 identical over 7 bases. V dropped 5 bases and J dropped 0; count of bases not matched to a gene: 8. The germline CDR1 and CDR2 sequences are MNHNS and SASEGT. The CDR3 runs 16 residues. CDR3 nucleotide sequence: TGTGCCAGCAGTCGCCTAGGGCGGGAGAGCACAGATACGCAGTATTTT. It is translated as CASSRLGRESTDTQYF.

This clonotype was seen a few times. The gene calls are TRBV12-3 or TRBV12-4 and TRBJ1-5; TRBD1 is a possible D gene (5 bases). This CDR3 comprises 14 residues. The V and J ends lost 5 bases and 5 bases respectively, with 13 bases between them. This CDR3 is CASSLRDRDQPQHF. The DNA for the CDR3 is TGTGCCAGCAGTCTCCGGGACCGCGATCAGCCCCAGCATTTT.

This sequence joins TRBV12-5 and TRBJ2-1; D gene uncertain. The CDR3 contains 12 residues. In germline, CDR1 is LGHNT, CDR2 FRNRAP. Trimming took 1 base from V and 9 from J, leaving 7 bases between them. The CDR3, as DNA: TGTGCTAGTGGTTTGGCCCGAAGTGAGCAGTTCTTC. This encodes CASGLARSEQFF.

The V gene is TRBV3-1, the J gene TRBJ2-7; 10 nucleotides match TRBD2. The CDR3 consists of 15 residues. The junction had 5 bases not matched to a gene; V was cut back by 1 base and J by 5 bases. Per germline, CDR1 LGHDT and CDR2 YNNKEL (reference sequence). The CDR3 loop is CASSQAPSGSHEQYF. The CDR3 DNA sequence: TGTGCCAGCAGCCAAGCTCCTAGCGGGAGCCACGAGCAGTACTTC.

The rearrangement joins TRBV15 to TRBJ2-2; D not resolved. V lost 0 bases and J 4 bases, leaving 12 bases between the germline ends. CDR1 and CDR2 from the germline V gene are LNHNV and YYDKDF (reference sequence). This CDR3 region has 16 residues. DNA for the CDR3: TGTGCCACCAGCAGAGATGGACCAGGCCGCACCGGGGAGCTGTTTTTT. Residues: CATSRDGPGRTGELFF.

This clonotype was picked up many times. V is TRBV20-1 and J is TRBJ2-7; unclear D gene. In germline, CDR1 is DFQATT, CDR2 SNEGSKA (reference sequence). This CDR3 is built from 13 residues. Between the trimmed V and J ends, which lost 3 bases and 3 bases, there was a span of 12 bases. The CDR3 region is CSASRLSDYEQYF. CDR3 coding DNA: TGCAGTGCTAGCAGACTCTCGGACTACGAGCAGTACTTC.